A single TCR delta chain is shown here with its context. This clone's antigen is unknown. Base qualities are missing; no much larger clone stands one base away. The CDR3 sequence holds 19 residues, the cysteine and phenylalanine included. Solely the CDR3 DNA is kept, with 57 bases framed from the first base. For CDR1 and CDR2, the germline V gene lists NSMFDY and ISSIKDK. Ends trimmed: V by 5 bases, J by 0 bases; bases unmatched to a gene: 19. This specimen belongs to a study of gamma-delta T cells after stem cell transplantation listed by TCRdb under 2016. Library preparation employed RT-PCR. The data were produced on an Illumina MiSeq. TCRdb recomputed clones from the public reads with CATT; identical DNA rows were then combined. The sample includes under 4,000 delta-chain clones, with around 10% observed a single time. The ten largest clonotypes hold just over 3% of the sample.

The sequenced sample was gamma-delta T cells. This receptor was obtained from a human donor. It is not recorded whose cells these are; they may come from a transplant donor. The chain joins TRAV29/DV5 to TRDJ1, and TRDD3 matches 10 of the central bases. The CDR3 reads as follows: CAARSSLPTTGGYTDKLIF. In nucleotide form, the sequence is TGTGCAGCCCGCTCGTCACTTCCTACTACTGGGGGATACACCGATAAACTCATCTTT. Where the CDR3 stops, the reference TRAV29/DV5 and TRDJ1 genes take over; the full variable domain is DQQVKQNSPSLSVQEGRISILNCDYTNSMFDYFLWYKKYPAEGPTFLISISSIKDKNEDGRFTVFLNKSAKHLSLHIVPSQPGDSAVYFCAARSSLPTTGGYTDKLIFGKGTRVTVEP.